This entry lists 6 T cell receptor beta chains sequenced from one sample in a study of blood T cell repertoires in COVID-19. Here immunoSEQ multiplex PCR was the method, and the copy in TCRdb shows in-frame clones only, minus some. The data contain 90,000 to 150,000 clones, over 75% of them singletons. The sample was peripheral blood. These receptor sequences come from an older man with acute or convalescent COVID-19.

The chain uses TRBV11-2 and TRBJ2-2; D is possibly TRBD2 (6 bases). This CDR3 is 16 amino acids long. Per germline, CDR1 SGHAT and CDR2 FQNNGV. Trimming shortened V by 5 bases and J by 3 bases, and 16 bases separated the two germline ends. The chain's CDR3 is CASSPLAGSDTGELFF. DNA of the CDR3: TGTGCCAGCAGCCCCCTGGCCGGGAGCGACACCGGGGAGCTGTTTTTT. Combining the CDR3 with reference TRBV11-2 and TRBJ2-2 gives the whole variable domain EAGVAQSPRYKIIEKRQSVAFWCNPISGHATLYWYQQILGQGPKLLIQFQNNGVVDDSQLPKDRFSAERLKGVDSTLKIQPAKLEDSAVYLCASSPLAGSDTGELFFGEGSRLTVL.

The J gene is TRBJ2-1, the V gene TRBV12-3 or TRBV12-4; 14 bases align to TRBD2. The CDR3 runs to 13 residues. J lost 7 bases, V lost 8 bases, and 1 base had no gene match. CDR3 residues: CASGTSGSNEQFF. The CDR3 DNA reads TGTGCCAGCGGGACTAGCGGGAGTAATGAGCAGTTCTTC.

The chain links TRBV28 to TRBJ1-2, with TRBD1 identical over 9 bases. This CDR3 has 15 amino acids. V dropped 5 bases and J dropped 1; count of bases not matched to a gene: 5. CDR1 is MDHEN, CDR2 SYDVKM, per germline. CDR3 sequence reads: CASSVTGGGNYGYTF. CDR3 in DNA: TGTGCCAGCAGTGTGACAGGGGGAGGTAACTATGGCTACACCTTC.

The CDR3 sequence: CASSQGGSGISYNEQFF. For the CDR3, the DNA is TGTGCCAGCAGCCAAGGGGGTAGCGGGATTTCCTACAATGAGCAGTTCTTC. This sequence joins TRBV4-2 and TRBJ2-1; TRBD2 aligns across 8 bases. The CDR3 contains 17 residues. The V segment lost 1 base and the J segment 1 base; nucleotides outside the gene matches: 6. Germline loops: CDR1 LGHNA, CDR2 YNFKEQ.

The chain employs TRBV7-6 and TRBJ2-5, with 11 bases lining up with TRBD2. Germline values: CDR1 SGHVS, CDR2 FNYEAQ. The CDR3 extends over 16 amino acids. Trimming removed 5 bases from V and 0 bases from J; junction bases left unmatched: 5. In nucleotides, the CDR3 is TGTGCCAGCAGCAGCTCTAGCGGGGGGTACCAAGAGACCCAGTACTTC. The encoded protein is CASSSSSGGYQETQYF.

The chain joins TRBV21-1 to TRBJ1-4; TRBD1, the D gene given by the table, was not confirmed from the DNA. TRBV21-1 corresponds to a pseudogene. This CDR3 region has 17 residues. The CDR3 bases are TGTGCCAGCAGCCCGTTATTATTGGACAGGAGGGTAGAAAAACTGTTTTTT. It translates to CASSPLLLDRRVEKLFF.